The text below deals with one TCR beta chain. TCRdb keeps only in-frame clones here, not all; method: immunoSEQ multiplex PCR. Found here are 85,000 to 120,000 clones, about 89% of them singletons; the top ten hold roughly 1.6%. Per the germline V gene, CDR1 is MDHEN and CDR2 is SYDVKM. CDR3 size: 16 residues. V lost 5 bases and J lost 5; bases outside the gene matches: 4. These data originate in a study of T cell changes during pregnancy in multiple sclerosis. The receptor was isolated from a female donor with multiple sclerosis, enrolled in a pregnancy study. The chain links TRBV28 to TRBJ2-1, with 15 bases identical to TRBD2. The sample here was peripheral blood, taken before pregnancy. CDR3 bases: TGTGCCAGCAGTCCGGGGACTAGCGGGAGGAACAATGAGCAGTTCTTC. Translating gives CASSPGTSGRNNEQFF. The full variable domain, its missing parts supplied by reference TRBV28 and TRBJ2-1, is DVKVTQSSRYLVKRTGEKVFLECVQDMDHENMFWYRQDPGLGLRLIYFSYDVKMKEKGDIPEGYSVSREKKERFSLILESASTNQTSMYLCASSPGTSGRNNEQFFGPGTRLTVL.